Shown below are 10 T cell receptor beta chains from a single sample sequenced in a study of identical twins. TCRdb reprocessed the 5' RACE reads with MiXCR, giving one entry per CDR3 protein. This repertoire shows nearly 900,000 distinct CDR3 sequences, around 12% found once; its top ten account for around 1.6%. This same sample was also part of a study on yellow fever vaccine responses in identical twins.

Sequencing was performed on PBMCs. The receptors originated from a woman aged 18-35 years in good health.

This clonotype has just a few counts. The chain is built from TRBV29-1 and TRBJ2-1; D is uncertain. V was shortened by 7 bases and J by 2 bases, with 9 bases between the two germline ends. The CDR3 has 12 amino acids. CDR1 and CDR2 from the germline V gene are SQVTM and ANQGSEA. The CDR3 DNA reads TGCAGCGCTGACTGGGCCTACAATGAGCAGTTCTTC. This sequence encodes CSADWAYNEQFF.

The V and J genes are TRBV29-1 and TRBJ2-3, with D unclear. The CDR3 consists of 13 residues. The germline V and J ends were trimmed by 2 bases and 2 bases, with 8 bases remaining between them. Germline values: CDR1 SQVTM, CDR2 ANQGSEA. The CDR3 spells CSVENMDTDTQYF. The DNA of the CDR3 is TGCAGCGTTGAAAATATGGACACAGATACGCAGTATTTT.

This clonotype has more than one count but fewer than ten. CDR3 in amino acids: CASRANQGISEKLFF. In DNA, the CDR3 is TGCGCCAGCAGGGCGAACCAGGGGATTTCAGAAAAACTGTTTTTT. V gene TRBV5-1 combines with J gene TRBJ1-4, with a weak D call TRBD1 (6 bases). Germline loops: CDR1 SGHRS, CDR2 YFSETQ. V dropped 5 bases and J dropped 8 bases, with 19 bases sitting between them. The length of the CDR3 is 15 residues.

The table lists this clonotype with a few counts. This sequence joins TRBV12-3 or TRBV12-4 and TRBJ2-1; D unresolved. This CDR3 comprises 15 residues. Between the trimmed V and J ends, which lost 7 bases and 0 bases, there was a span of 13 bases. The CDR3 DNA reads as TGTGCCAGCAATCCCACGTGGGGCTCCTACAATGAGCAGTTCTTC. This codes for CASNPTWGSYNEQFF.

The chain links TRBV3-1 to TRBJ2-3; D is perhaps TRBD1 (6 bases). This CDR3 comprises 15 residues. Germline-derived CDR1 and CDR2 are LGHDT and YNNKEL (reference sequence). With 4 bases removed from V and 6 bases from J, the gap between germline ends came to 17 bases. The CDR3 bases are TGTGCCAGCAGCCCCCGAGCGTCGAGGGGGGATACGCAGTATTTT. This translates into CASSPRASRGDTQYF.

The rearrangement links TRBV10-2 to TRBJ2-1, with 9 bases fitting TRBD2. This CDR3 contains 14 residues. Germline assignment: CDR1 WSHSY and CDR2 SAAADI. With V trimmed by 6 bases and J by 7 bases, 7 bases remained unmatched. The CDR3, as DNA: TGCGCCAGCAGGCTAGCGGGATTGTGGAATGAGCAGTTCTTC. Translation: CASRLAGLWNEQFF.

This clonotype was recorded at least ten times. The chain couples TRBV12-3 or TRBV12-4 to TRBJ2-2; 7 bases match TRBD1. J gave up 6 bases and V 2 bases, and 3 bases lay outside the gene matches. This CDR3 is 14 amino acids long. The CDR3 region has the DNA TGTGCCAGCAGTTTAAGGGGGCCGTCCGGGGAGCTGTTTTTT. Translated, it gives CASSLRGPSGELFF.

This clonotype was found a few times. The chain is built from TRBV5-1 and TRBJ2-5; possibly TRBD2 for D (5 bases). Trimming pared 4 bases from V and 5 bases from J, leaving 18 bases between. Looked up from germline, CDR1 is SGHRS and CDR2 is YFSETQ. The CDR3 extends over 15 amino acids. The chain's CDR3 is CASSPRLLPGETQYF. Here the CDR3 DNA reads TGCGCCAGCAGCCCGCGACTCTTACCGGGGGAGACCCAGTACTTC.

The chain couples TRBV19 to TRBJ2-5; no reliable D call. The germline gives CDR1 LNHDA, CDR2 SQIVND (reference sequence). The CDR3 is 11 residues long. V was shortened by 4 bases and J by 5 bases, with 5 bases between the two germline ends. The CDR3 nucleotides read TGTGCCAGTAGTAATAGTGAGACCCAGTACTTC. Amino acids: CASSNSETQYF.

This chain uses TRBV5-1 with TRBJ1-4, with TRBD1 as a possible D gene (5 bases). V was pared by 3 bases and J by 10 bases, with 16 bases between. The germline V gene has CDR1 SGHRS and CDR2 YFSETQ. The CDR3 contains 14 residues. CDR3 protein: CASSSERGGGKLFF. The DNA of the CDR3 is TGCGCCAGCAGCTCGGAGAGGGGCGGGGGAAAACTGTTTTTT. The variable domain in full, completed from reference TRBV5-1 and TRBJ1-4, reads KAGVTQTPRYLIKTRGQQVTLSCSPISGHRSVSWYQQTPGQGLQFLFEYFSETQRNKGNFPGRFSGRQFSNSRSEMNVSTLELGDSALYLCASSSERGGGKLFFGSGTQLSVL.